This T cell receptor beta chain was sequenced for a study of blood T cells in healthy people across ages (dated by TCRdb to the mid-2010s). For the study in its entirety: Template switching captured roughly one uniquely barcoded TCR beta cDNA molecule per two T cells in model experiments. Age-related changes in TCR beta repertoire diversity were measured in the study by deep sequencing normalized with unique cDNA molecular identifiers. Using the same blood draw, the study looked at two additional independent replicas of 1 million unique cDNA reads for two donors, one aged 18 to 30 and the other aged 80 or older. Donors of different ages were randomly distributed across sequencing lanes to avoid experimental bias. The donors were split into four age groups: young (average about 16 years), middle-aged (roughly 39), aged (62) and long-lived (about 74).

General study outcomes and caveats: Because profiling used bulk unsorted PBMCs, naive and antigen-experienced compartments could not be compared conclusively. Total diversity estimates from one million sequenced T cells were considered lower bounds and underestimates. The long-lived group showed more naive CD4+ T cells, fewer expanded clones and increased TCR diversity than the aged group, suggesting age selection. The CMV infection status of donors was not known, potentially confounding age-related changes in expanded clonotypes. A strong correlation was found between observed TCR beta diversity and the percentage of naive T cells measured by flow cytometry. Observed TCR beta diversity per million T cells fell roughly linearly with age, and a significant reduction was already apparent by age about 38.

Donors were a few dozen systemically healthy Caucasian individuals from Russia aged roughly 6 to 90 years. Each donor gave approximately 9.3 milliliters of peripheral blood, collected into EDTA-treated Vacutainer tubes. Ficoll-Paque density-gradient centrifugation was used to isolate PBMCs, with at least 7 million obtained per sample. Total RNA was extracted from PBMCs with Trizol reagent, with at least 5.5 micrograms obtained per sample. For every donor, flow cytometry on a PBMC aliquot measured the percentage of naive CD45RAhigh/CD27high T cells. The germline ends are 18 bases apart after V is trimmed by 6 bases and J by 6 bases. The germline V gene encodes CDR1 MNHEY and CDR2 SVGAGI. From cysteine to phenylalanine, the CDR3 is 15 amino acids long. The entry retains the CDR3 DNA only, 45 bases that are in frame from base 1. A remark on this clonotype: This clone's antigen is unknown. Base qualities are not recorded, but no much larger clone differs from it by a single base.

Library preparation was by 5' RACE. Data came from an Illumina HiSeq 2500. A second PCR of roughly 6 to 11 cycles was run with a J-beta primer mix and a sample-barcoded 5' primer. Each TCR beta cDNA molecule received a unique molecular identifier from a template-switch 5' adaptor carrying 12 random nucleotides. Each sample yielded at least 3 million CDR3-containing paired-end reads. The Mint cDNA synthesis kit, primed by a TRBC-specific oligonucleotide, was used to synthesize first-strand cDNA from all RNA. Following uracil-DNA glycosylase treatment, a first 18-cycle PCR with universal primers M1SS and BC2_uni_R was performed on all cDNA. From the authors' description of their analysis: For normalization, 1 million high-quality reads, each with a distinct molecular identifier, were randomly selected from each sample. Reads sharing molecular identifiers were discarded rather than binned into consensus sequences. MiTCR, set to a Q25 quality threshold and the strictest error-elimination algorithm, was used for CDR3 identification, clonotype clustering and error correction. A nonparametric unseen species model with Euler transformation was used to estimate lower-bound total TCR beta diversity. The raw public reads went through TCRdb reprocessing: fastp at Q25, MiXCR clone calling, in-frame beta chains kept. Records with the same CDR3 protein are collapsed into one entry carrying the most frequent genes and DNA. The authors' filters were not applied to this entry. The sample data list fewer than 1,000,000 distinct CDR3 sequences, and around 45% of these were observed just once. The top ten clonotypes cover roughly 18% of the sample.

The receptor comes from a man older than 75 in good health. Sequences were obtained from blood. Recombination connected TRBV6-5 to TRBJ2-1, with no reliable assignment of the D segment. The sequenced DNA: TGTGCCAGCAGCTCTGACCGATCCCGACGCAATGAGCAGTTCTTC. This is translated as CASSSDRSRRNEQFF.